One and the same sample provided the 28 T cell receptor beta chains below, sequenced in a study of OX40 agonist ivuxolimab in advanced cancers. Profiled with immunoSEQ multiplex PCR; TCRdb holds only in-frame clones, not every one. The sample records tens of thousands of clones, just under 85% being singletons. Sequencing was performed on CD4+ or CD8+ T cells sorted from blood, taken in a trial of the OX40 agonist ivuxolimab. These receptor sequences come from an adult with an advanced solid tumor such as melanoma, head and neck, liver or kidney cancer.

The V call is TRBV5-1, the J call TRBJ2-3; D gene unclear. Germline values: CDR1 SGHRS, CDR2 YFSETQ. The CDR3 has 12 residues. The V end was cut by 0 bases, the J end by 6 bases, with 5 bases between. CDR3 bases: TGCGCCAGCAGCTTGGCGTTGGATACGCAGTATTTT. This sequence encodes CASSLALDTQYF.

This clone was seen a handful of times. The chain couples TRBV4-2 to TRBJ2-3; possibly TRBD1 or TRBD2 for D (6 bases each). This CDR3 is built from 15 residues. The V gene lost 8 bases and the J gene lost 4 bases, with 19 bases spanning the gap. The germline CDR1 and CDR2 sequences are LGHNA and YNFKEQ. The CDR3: CASGRLEGEADTQYF. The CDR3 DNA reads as TGTGCCAGCGGCCGTTTGGAGGGGGAAGCAGATACGCAGTATTTT.

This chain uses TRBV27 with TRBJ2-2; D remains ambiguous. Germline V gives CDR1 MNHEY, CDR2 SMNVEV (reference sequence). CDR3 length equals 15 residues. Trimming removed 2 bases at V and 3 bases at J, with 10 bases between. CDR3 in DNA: TGTGCCAGCAGTTTAGTGGGAAAGTACACCGGGGAGCTGTTTTTT. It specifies CASSLVGKYTGELFF.

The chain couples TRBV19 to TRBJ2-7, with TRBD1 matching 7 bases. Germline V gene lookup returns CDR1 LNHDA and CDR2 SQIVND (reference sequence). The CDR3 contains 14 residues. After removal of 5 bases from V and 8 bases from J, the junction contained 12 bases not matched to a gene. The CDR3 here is CASSQGQPYEQQYF. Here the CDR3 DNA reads TGTGCCAGTAGTCAGGGACAGCCCTACGAGCAGCAGTACTTC.

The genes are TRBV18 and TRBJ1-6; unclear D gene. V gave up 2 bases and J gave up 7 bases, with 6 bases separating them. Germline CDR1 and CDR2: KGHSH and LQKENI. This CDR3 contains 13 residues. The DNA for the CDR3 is TGTGCCAGCTCACCAGAATTCAATTCACCCCTCCACTTT. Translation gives CASSPEFNSPLHF. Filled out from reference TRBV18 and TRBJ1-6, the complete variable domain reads NAGVMQNPRHLVRRRGQEARLRCSPMKGHSHVYWYRQLPEEGLKFMVYLQKENIIDESGMPKERFSAEFPKEGPSILRIQQVVRGDSAAYFCASSPEFNSPLHFGNGTRLTVT.

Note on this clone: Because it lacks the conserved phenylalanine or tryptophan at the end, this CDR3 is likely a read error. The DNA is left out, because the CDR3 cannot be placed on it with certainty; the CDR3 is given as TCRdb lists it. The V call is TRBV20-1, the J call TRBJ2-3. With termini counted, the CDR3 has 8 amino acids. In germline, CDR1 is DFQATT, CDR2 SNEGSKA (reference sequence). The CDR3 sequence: CSAPLSLN.

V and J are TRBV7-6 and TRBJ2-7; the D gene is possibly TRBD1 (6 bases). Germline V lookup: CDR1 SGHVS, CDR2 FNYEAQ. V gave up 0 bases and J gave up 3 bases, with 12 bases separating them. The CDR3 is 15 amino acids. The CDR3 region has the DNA TGTGCCAGCAGCTTAGCATCGGACAGATACTACGAGCAGTACTTC. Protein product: CASSLASDRYYEQYF.

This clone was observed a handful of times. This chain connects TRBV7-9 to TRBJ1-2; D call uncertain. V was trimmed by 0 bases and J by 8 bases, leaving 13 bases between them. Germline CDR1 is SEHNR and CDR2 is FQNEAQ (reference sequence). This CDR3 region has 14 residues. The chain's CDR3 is CASSLARQLLGYTF. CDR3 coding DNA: TGTGCCAGCAGCTTAGCGCGCCAGCTTCTGGGCTACACCTTC.

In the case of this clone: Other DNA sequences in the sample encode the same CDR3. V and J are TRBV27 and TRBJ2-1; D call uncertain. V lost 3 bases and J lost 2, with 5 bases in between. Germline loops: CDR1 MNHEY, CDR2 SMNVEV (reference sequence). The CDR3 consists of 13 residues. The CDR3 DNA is TGTGCCAGCAGTTTCCGCACCTACAATGAGCAGTTCTTC. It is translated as CASSFRTYNEQFF.

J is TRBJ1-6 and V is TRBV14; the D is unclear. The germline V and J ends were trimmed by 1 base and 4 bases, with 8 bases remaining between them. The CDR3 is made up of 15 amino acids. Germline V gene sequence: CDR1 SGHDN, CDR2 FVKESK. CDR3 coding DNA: TGTGCCAGCAGCCAAGGAGGCTTTTATAATTCACCCCTCCACTTT. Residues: CASSQGGFYNSPLHF.

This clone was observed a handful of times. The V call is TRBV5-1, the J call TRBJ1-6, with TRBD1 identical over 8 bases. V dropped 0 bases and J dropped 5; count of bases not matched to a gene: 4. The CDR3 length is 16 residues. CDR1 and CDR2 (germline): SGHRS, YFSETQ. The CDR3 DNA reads TGCGCCAGCAGCTTGGTAGGGACAGGTGATAATTCACCCCTCCACTTT. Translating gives CASSLVGTGDNSPLHF.

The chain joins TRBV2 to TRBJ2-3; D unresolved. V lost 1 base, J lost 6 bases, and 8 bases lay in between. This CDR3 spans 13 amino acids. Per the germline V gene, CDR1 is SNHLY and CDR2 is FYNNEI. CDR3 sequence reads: CASSEGGYDTQYF. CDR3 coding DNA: TGTGCCAGCAGTGAAGGCGGCTATGATACGCAGTATTTT.

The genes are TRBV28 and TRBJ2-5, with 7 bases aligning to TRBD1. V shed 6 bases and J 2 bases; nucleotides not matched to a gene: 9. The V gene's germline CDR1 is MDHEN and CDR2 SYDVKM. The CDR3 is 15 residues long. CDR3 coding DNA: TGTGCCAGCAGCCCCGCGACAGGGCGTCAAGAGACCCAGTACTTC. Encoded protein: CASSPATGRQETQYF. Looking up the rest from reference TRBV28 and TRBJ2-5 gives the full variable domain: DVKVTQSSRYLVKRTGEKVFLECVQDMDHENMFWYRQDPGLGLRLIYFSYDVKMKEKGDIPEGYSVSREKKERFSLILESASTNQTSMYLCASSPATGRQETQYFGPGTRLLVL.

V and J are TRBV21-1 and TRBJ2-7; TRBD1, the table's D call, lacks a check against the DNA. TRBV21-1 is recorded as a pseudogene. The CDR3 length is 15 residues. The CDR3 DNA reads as TGTGCCAGCAGTCCGGGACAGGGCTCCTCCTACGAGCAGTACGTC. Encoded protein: CASSPGQGSSYEQYV.

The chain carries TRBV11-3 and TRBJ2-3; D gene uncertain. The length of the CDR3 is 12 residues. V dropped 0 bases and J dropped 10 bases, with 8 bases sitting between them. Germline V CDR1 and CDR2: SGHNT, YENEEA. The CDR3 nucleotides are TGTGCCAGCAGCTTAGATCGGCGTGCGCAGTATTTT. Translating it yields CASSLDRRAQYF.

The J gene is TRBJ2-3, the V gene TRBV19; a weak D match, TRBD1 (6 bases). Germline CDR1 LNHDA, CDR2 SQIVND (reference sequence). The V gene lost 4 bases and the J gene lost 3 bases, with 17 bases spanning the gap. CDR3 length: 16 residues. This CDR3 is CASSKSGAIGTDTQYF. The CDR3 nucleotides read TGTGCCAGTAGTAAATCAGGGGCAATAGGGACAGATACGCAGTATTTT.

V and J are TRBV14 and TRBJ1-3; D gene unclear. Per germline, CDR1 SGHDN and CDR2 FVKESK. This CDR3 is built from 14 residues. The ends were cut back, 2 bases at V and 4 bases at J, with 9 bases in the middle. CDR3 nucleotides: TGTGCCAGCAGCCAACAGCAGCTAGGAAACACCATATATTTT. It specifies CASSQQQLGNTIYF.

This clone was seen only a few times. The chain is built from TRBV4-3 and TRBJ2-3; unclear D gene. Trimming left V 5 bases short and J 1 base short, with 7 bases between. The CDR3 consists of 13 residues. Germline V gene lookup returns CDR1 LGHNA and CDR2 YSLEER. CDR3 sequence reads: CASSREGTDTQYF. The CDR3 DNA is TGCGCCAGCAGCAGAGAGGGCACAGATACGCAGTATTTT.

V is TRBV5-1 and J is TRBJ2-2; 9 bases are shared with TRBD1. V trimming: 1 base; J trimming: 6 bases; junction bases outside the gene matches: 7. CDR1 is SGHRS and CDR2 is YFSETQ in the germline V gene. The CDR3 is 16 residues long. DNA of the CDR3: TGCGCCAGCAGCTTGCAAGGACAGGGGTATGCCGGGGAGCTGTTTTTT. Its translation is CASSLQGQGYAGELFF.

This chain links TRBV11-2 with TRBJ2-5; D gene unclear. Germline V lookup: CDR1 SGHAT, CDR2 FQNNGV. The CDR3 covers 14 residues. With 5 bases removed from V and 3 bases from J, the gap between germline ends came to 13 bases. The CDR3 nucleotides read TGTGCCAGCAGCCGCGCCTACTCCAAAGAGACCCAGTACTTC. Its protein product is CASSRAYSKETQYF. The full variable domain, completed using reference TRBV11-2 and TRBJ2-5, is EAGVAQSPRYKIIEKRQSVAFWCNPISGHATLYWYQQILGQGPKLLIQFQNNGVVDDSQLPKDRFSAERLKGVDSTLKIQPAKLEDSAVYLCASSRAYSKETQYFGPGTRLLVL.

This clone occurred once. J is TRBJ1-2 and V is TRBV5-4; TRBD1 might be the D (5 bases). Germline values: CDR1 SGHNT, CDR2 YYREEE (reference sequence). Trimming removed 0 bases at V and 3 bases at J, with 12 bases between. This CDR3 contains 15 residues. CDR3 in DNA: TGTGCCAGCAGCTTGGGCGGGGGTCGTGACTATGGCTACACCTTC. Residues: CASSLGGGRDYGYTF.

The CDR3 reads CASSSGQGGNGYTF. The DNA for the CDR3 is TGTGCCAGCAGCTCCGGACAGGGCGGTAATGGCTACACCTTC. The chain joins TRBV7-9 to TRBJ1-2, with 8 bases aligning to TRBD1. CDR3 length: 14 residues. V was pared by 4 bases and J by 6 bases, with 7 bases of the junction left unmatched. Per germline, CDR1 SEHNR and CDR2 FQNEAQ (reference sequence).

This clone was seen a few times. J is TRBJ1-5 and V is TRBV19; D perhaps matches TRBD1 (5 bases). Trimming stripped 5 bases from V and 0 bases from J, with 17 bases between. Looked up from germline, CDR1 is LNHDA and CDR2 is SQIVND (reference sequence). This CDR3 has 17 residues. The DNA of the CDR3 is TGTGCCAGTAGTGCACCCGGCCCGACAGTTAGCAATCAGCCCCAGCATTTT. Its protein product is CASSAPGPTVSNQPQHF.

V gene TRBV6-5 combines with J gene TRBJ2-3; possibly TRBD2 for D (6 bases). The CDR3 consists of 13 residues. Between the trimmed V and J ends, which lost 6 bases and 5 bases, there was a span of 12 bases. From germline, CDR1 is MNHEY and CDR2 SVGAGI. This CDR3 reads CASSRGTRDTQYF. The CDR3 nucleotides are TGTGCCAGCAGCCGGGGGACCCGAGATACGCAGTATTTT.

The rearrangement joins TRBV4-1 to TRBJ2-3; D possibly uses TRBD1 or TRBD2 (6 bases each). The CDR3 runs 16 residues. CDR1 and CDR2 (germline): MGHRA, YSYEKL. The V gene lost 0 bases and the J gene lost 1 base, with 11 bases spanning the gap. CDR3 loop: CASSQDGGRGTDTQYF. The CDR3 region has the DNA TGCGCCAGCAGCCAAGATGGGGGGCGGGGCACAGATACGCAGTATTTT.

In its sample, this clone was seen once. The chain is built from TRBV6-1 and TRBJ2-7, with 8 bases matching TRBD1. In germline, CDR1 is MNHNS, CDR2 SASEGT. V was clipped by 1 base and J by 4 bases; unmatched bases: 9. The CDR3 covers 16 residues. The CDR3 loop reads CASSEVLQGVRYEQYV. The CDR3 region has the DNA TGTGCCAGCAGTGAAGTTTTACAGGGGGTGAGGTACGAGCAGTACGTC.

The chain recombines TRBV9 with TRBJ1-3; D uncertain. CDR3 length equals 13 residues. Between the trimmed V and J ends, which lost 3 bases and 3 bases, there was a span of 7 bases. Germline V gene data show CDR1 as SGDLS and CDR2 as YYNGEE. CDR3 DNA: TGTGCCAGCAGCGCCGGTGGTGGAAACACCATATATTTT. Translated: CASSAGGGNTIYF.

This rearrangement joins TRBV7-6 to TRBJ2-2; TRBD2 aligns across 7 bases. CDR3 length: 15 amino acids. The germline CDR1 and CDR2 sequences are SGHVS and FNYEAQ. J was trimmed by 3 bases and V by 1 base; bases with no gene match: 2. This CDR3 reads CASSLVGGYTGELFF. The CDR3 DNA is TGTGCCAGCAGCTTAGTGGGGGGGTACACCGGGGAGCTGTTTTTT.